The 30 T cell receptor beta chains listed next were all sequenced from one sample in a study of cytomegalovirus exposure and HLA in healthy donors. The PCR had 60 Vbeta and 13 Jbeta primers. This table comes from immunoSEQ multiplex PCR, and its TCRdb copy is limited to in-frame clones, with some not included. The sample table sets out some 48,000 clones. Sequenced material: PBMCs. The receptors derive from a male donor in good health and CMV-seropositive.

The V call is TRBV5-1, the J call TRBJ1-1, with 7 bases lining up with TRBD1. The junction had 3 bases not matched to a gene; V was cut back by 4 bases and J by 6 bases. Germline assignment: CDR1 SGHRS and CDR2 YFSETQ. There are 12 residues in the CDR3. As DNA, the CDR3 is TGCGCCAGCAGCGTCCAGGGGGCTGAAGCTTTCTTT. Translation: CASSVQGAEAFF.

The rearrangement joins TRBV7-9 to TRBJ2-3, with 8 nucleotides matching TRBD2. This CDR3 region has 16 residues. Germline V CDR1 and CDR2: SEHNR, FQNEAQ (reference sequence). V dropped 2 bases and J dropped 3; count of bases not matched to a gene: 7. The CDR3 DNA sequence: TGTGCCAGCAGCTTACCTCGGGGGGGCCAAACAGATACGCAGTATTTT. It yields the protein CASSLPRGGQTDTQYF.

The CDR3, as DNA: TGCGCCAGCAGCCAAGGGACTAGCGGGGGGAATGAGCAGTTCTTC. Translated: CASSQGTSGGNEQFF. J is TRBJ2-1 and V is TRBV4-3, with 14 bases fitting TRBD2. CDR1 and CDR2 from the germline V gene are LGHNA and YSLEER. V lost 1 base, J lost 7 bases, and 0 bases stayed unmatched. The CDR3 is made up of 15 amino acids.

Comments on this clone: Other DNA sequences in this sample translate to the same CDR3. The chain combines TRBV7-2 with TRBJ2-3; D ambiguous. Germline lookup yields CDR1 SGHTA and CDR2 FQGNSA. The CDR3 contains 12 residues. Trimming stripped 4 bases from V and 6 bases from J, with 8 bases between. Here the CDR3 reads CASSSRSDTQYF. CDR3 nucleotides: TGTGCCAGCAGCTCCCGGTCGGATACGCAGTATTTT.

Regarding this clone: The same CDR3 can be traced to other DNA sequences in this sample. The J gene is TRBJ1-2, the V gene TRBV28; a weak D match, TRBD1 (6 bases). CDR1 MDHEN and CDR2 SYDVKM come from the germline V gene. The V and J ends lost 6 bases and 1 base respectively, with 9 bases between them. The CDR3 sequence is 13 residues long. Written as DNA, the CDR3 is TGTGCCAGCAGACCACAGGGTAACTATGGCTACACCTTC. The encoded protein is CASRPQGNYGYTF.

The chain couples TRBV6-5 to TRBJ1-2; TRBD1 is a possible D gene (5 bases). Trimming stripped 0 bases from V and 8 bases from J, with 13 bases between. This CDR3 contains 14 residues. Germline CDR1 reads MNHEY; CDR2 reads SVGAGI. For the CDR3, the DNA is TGTGCCAGCAGTTACTCGAAAGGGGCCTACGGCTACACCTTC. Translated: CASSYSKGAYGYTF.

CDR3 sequence (DNA): TGCGCCAGCAGCCTGGACAGGGGGGGGTACGAGCAGTACTTC. Protein: CASSLDRGGYEQYF. V usage is TRBV4-3 and J usage is TRBJ2-7, with 10 positions matching TRBD1. V was pared by 4 bases and J by 4 bases, with 4 bases of the junction left unmatched. Germline CDR1 reads LGHNA; CDR2 reads YSLEER. CDR3 size: 14 residues.

The chain carries TRBV19 and TRBJ1-5; D unresolved. V shed 5 bases and J shed 7 bases, with 9 bases lying between them. The germline CDR1 and CDR2 sequences are LNHDA and SQIVND (reference sequence). The CDR3 covers 12 residues. The chain's CDR3 is CASSGGGQPQHF. In DNA, the CDR3 is TGTGCCAGTAGTGGAGGTGGGCAGCCCCAGCATTTT.

V usage is TRBV21-1 and J usage is TRBJ2-5; TRBD1 reflects the table's D call only, with no check against the DNA. TRBV21-1 is termed a pseudogene. This CDR3 is 17 amino acids long. CDR3 coding DNA: TGTGCCAGCGAGTTCGATCAGTTCCTCACAAAGGGGGAGACCCAGTACTTC. Translating it yields CASEFDQFLTKGETQYF.

J is TRBJ1-3 and V is TRBV5-1; 8 bases agree with TRBD1. Trimming took 1 base from V and 11 from J; bases not matched to a gene: 11. In germline, CDR1 is SGHRS, CDR2 YFSETQ. This CDR3 contains 15 residues. In DNA form, the CDR3 reads TGCGCCAGCAGCTTGCAAGGACAGGGAGATACGGCCATATATTTT. Encoded protein: CASSLQGQGDTAIYF. The whole variable domain, remainder taken from reference TRBV5-1 and TRBJ1-3, is KAGVTQTPRYLIKTRGQQVTLSCSPISGHRSVSWYQQTPGQGLQFLFEYFSETQRNKGNFPGRFSGRQFSNSRSEMNVSTLELGDSALYLCASSLQGQGDTAIYFGEGSWLTVV.

The chain is built from TRBV7-2 and TRBJ2-7; tentative D call: TRBD1 (6 bases). The ends were cut back, 5 bases at V and 5 bases at J, with 16 bases in the middle. CDR1 is SGHTA, CDR2 FQGNSA, per germline. This CDR3 spans 14 amino acids. The CDR3 reads CASSPARGFHEQYF. DNA for the CDR3: TGTGCCAGCAGCCCCGCTAGGGGGTTCCACGAGCAGTACTTC.

The chain couples TRBV11-2 to TRBJ2-3, with a weak D call TRBD2 (5 bases). Germline V CDR1 and CDR2: SGHAT, FQNNGV. CDR3 length: 14 residues. Trimming removed 6 bases from V and 3 bases from J, with 13 bases in between. CDR3 bases: TGTGCCAGCAGTAAACTAGTCCCGACAGATACGCAGTATTTT. It encodes CASSKLVPTDTQYF.

The J gene is TRBJ2-1, the V gene TRBV6-5, with TRBD1 matching over 8 bases. CDR3 size: 15 residues. CDR1 MNHEY and CDR2 SVGAGI come from the germline V gene. J lost 6 bases, V lost 5 bases, and 9 bases had no gene match. Here the CDR3 reads CASSRGQVAGNEQFF. Written as DNA, the CDR3 is TGTGCCAGCAGTCGGGGACAGGTGGCGGGCAATGAGCAGTTCTTC.

The J gene is TRBJ2-5, the V gene TRBV5-3, with D possibly being TRBD1 (5 bases). The DNA end is more similar to TRBJ2-7, so the J call may be wrong. TRBV5-3 belongs to the ORF category, with a function that is uncertain. The CDR3 runs to 21 residues. The DNA for the CDR3 is TGTGCCAGAAGCTCAAACGACAGCTATAGGGATAATGAGGTTTCGTCCTACGAGCAGTACTTC. This codes for CARSSNDSYRDNEVSSYEQYF.

The chain joins TRBV7-9 to TRBJ2-3, with 8 bases that match TRBD2. The junction had 8 bases not matched to a gene; V was cut back by 3 bases and J by 0 bases. The CDR3 is 17 amino acids. Germline CDR1 reads SEHNR; CDR2 reads FQNEAQ (reference sequence). The CDR3: CASSFRASGPSTDTQYF. The DNA of the CDR3 is TGTGCCAGCAGCTTTCGCGCTAGCGGGCCTAGCACAGATACGCAGTATTTT.

V is TRBV27 and J is TRBJ2-5; 8 positions agree with TRBD1. This CDR3 is 14 amino acids long. Germline lookup yields CDR1 MNHEY and CDR2 SMNVEV (reference sequence). The trim removed 2 bases at V and 5 bases at J, leaving 4 bases unmatched. CDR3 coding DNA: TGTGCCAGCAGTTTAGGACAGGGCGGCGAGACCCAGTACTTC. It is translated as CASSLGQGGETQYF.

This rearrangement joins TRBV11-1 to TRBJ2-5; the D gene is possibly TRBD1 (6 bases). With the DNA end fitting TRBJ2-7 better, the J assignment may be wrong. The CDR3 has 18 residues. Germline V gene sequence: CDR1 SGHAT, CDR2 FQDESV (reference sequence). The CDR3 DNA is TGTGCCAGCAGCCGGGACATGGGCCAAAGTTGGTATAGGTACGAGCAGTACTTC. This codes for CASSRDMGQSWYRYEQYF.

This rearrangement joins TRBV19 to TRBJ2-7; TRBD1 aligns across 8 bases. This CDR3 has 15 residues. The germline V gene encodes CDR1 LNHDA and CDR2 SQIVND (reference sequence). J was trimmed by 3 bases and V by 3 bases; bases with no gene match: 7. This chain's CDR3 is CASSIPGTGVYEQYF. The CDR3 coding sequence is TGTGCCAGTAGTATCCCCGGGACAGGTGTCTACGAGCAGTACTTC.

The chain is built from TRBV4-1 and TRBJ2-7; a weak D match, TRBD2 (5 bases). Trimming left V 0 bases short and J 4 bases short, with 13 bases between. This CDR3 has 15 amino acids. In germline, CDR1 is MGHRA, CDR2 YSYEKL. The CDR3 loop is CASSQESPEDYEQYF. For the CDR3, the DNA is TGCGCCAGCAGCCAAGAATCCCCGGAGGATTACGAGCAGTACTTC.

V gene TRBV29-1 combines with J gene TRBJ2-7, with D maybe TRBD1 (8 bases). Germline V gene sequence: CDR1 SQVTM, CDR2 ANQGSEA. This CDR3 has 12 amino acids. V gave up 4 bases and J gave up 7 bases, with 14 bases separating them. The CDR3 DNA reads as TGCAGCGTTGCGACAGGGGAGGGGGAGCAGTACTTC. Its translation: CSVATGEGEQYF.

In DNA, the CDR3 is TGTGCCAGCAGCCATCCGGGGTACTATGGCTACACCTTC. It is translated as CASSHPGYYGYTF. V usage is TRBV7-9 and J usage is TRBJ1-2; D is ambiguous. Per germline, CDR1 SEHNR and CDR2 FQNEAQ (reference sequence). With 5 bases removed from V and 3 bases from J, the gap between germline ends came to 10 bases. CDR3 length equals 13 residues.

This sequence joins TRBV21-1 and TRBJ1-2; the table's D call, TRBD1, was not checked against the DNA. TRBV21-1 is designated a pseudogene. This CDR3 region has 13 residues. The CDR3 nucleotides are TGTGCCAGCGGTACAGGGGAGTGCTATGGCTACACCTTC. This sequence encodes CASGTGECYGYTF.

The chain is built from TRBV5-1 and TRBJ2-2; 10 nucleotides align to TRBD1. Trimming removed 0 bases from V and 5 bases from J; junction bases left unmatched: 4. Per germline, CDR1 SGHRS and CDR2 YFSETQ. The length of the CDR3 is 16 residues. This CDR3 reads CASSLVGQGGTGELFF. The CDR3, as DNA: TGCGCCAGCAGCTTGGTTGGACAGGGGGGAACCGGGGAGCTGTTTTTT.

CDR3 loop: CASSSWTGFYEQYF. The CDR3 nucleotides read TGTGCCAGCAGTTCCTGGACAGGGTTTTACGAGCAGTACTTC. The chain uses TRBV5-6 and TRBJ2-7; 8 nucleotides line up with TRBD1. V trimming: 5 bases; J trimming: 4 bases; junction bases outside the gene matches: 8. CDR1 and CDR2 (germline): SGHDT, YYEEEE. The CDR3 length is 14 residues.

The chain couples TRBV27 to TRBJ2-3, with TRBD2 matching over 11 bases. The CDR3 extends over 17 amino acids. Losses at the gene ends were 1 base for V and 6 bases for J; bases not matched to a gene: 9. Per the germline V gene, CDR1 is MNHEY and CDR2 is SMNVEV (reference sequence). The DNA for the CDR3 is TGTGCCAGCAGTTTATGGGGACTAGCGGCCGATGGGGATACGCAGTATTTT. Its translation: CASSLWGLAADGDTQYF.

This chain connects TRBV29-1 to TRBJ2-7; D may be TRBD1 (5 bases). The CDR3 spans 12 residues. Germline CDR1 and CDR2: SQVTM and ANQGSEA. Trimming stripped 5 bases from V and 3 bases from J, with 11 bases between. For the CDR3, the DNA is TGCAGCGTTCACCAGGGCGGCTACGAGCAGTACTTC. Residues: CSVHQGGYEQYF.

The J gene is TRBJ1-1, the V gene TRBV13, with 7 positions matching TRBD1. Looked up from germline, CDR1 is PRHDT and CDR2 is FYEKMQ (reference sequence). Unmatched junction bases numbered 6, after V lost 8 bases and J lost 6 bases. This CDR3 spans 12 amino acids. DNA of the CDR3: TGTGCCAGCGGGATGAGGGGGCCTGAAGCTTTCTTT. Its translation: CASGMRGPEAFF.

This chain links TRBV27 with TRBJ2-5, with 11 positions matching TRBD1. Germline V CDR1 and CDR2: MNHEY, SMNVEV (reference sequence). This CDR3 is built from 15 residues. The V and J ends lost 4 bases and 3 bases, in that order; junction bases with no gene match: 4. CDR3 in amino acids: CASSSRTGGEETQYF. CDR3 nucleotide sequence: TGTGCCAGCAGTTCCCGGACAGGGGGCGAAGAGACCCAGTACTTC.

This rearrangement joins TRBV5-4 to TRBJ1-3, with D hard to call. The V gene's germline CDR1 is SGHNT and CDR2 YYREEE (reference sequence). This CDR3 has 15 residues. Trimming stripped 2 bases from V and 2 bases from J, with 11 bases between. As DNA, the CDR3 is TGTGCCAGCAGCTTCCGGGAGCAGACTGGAAACACCATATATTTT. Its protein product is CASSFREQTGNTIYF. The complete variable domain, with remaining parts taken from reference TRBV5-4 and TRBJ1-3, reads ETGVTQSPTHLIKTRGQQVTLRCSSQSGHNTVSWYQQALGQGPQFIFQYYREEENGRGNFPPRFSGLQFPNYSSELNVNALELDDSALYLCASSFREQTGNTIYFGEGSWLTVV.

The chain combines TRBV11-1 with TRBJ1-1, with D uncertain. Germline values: CDR1 SGHAT, CDR2 FQDESV (reference sequence). V shed 2 bases and J shed 4 bases, with 11 bases lying between them. The CDR3 runs to 14 residues. CDR3 protein: CASSLPDYVTEAFF. In nucleotides, the CDR3 is TGTGCCAGCAGCTTACCAGACTACGTCACTGAAGCTTTCTTT.